This T cell receptor (beta chain) was captured by sequencing in a study of shared clonotypes between healthy human individuals. Per the authors' pipeline: For the immunoSEQ data, sequences were junction-only without quality scores, so filtering differed. Sequenced by immunoSEQ multiplex PCR; TCRdb stores in-frame clones only, minus some. V and J calls and clone size are copied from that table; D and trimming were computed from the DNA. The table shows 950,000 to 1,300,000 clones, with 60% to 80% occurring only once. Trimming cost V 5 bases and J 1 base, with 8 bases left between them. This CDR3 comprises 14 residues. Germline V gene data show CDR1 as SEHNR and CDR2 as FQNEAQ (reference sequence).

The chain links TRBV7-9 to TRBJ2-2, with unresolved D. The sequenced sample was memory CD4+ T cells sorted from blood. Regarding subset: CD45RA-negative fraction. This TCR was sampled from a man between 18 and 29 years old in good health. The CDR3 sequence is CASSKLVNTGELFF. Here the CDR3 DNA reads TGTGCCAGCAGCAAACTGGTGAACACCGGGGAGCTGTTTTTT.